The entry that follows covers one TCR beta chain sequence. Its antigen is not identified. These data come from a study of T cell responses to AZD1222 COVID-19 vaccine. Study conclusions and caveats: Baseline testing showed seropositivity in only six or seven AZD1222 recipients.

Trimming left V 0 bases short and J 0 bases short, with 9 bases between. Germline V gives CDR1 SGHNT, CDR2 YYREEE (reference sequence). The CDR3 contains 15 residues. The assay was immunoSEQ multiplex PCR, and TCRdb's table has in-frame clones only and misses some. The repertoire consists of some 170,000 clones, with 80% to 90% occurring once and the leading ten covering around 4.5%. This TCR derives from an adult who received the MenACWY meningococcal vaccine as a control. The chain has TRBV5-4 and TRBJ1-1; no firm D call. The sample here was peripheral blood, taken 28 days after the second dose of the MenACWY control vaccine. The CDR3 DNA reads as TGTGCCAGCAGCTTGGATACGGGTATGAACACTGAAGCTTTCTTT. The encoded protein is CASSLDTGMNTEAFF.